The 32 T cell receptor beta chains reported below all come from one sample, sequenced in a study of blood T cell repertoires in COVID-19. Libraries were prepared by immunoSEQ multiplex PCR; TCRdb keeps only in-frame clonotypes and omits some of them. The data contain about 270,000 clones, 75% to 95% of them singletons. The sequenced material came from PBMCs or T cells enriched from blood (not recorded which). These receptors were taken from a man in his forties who had been exposed to COVID-19.

The sample holds one count of this clone. The chain links TRBV9 to TRBJ2-1; maybe TRBD2 (6 bases). V was pared by 4 bases and J by 2 bases, with 16 bases between. Germline lookup yields CDR1 SGDLS and CDR2 YYNGEE. The CDR3 totals 16 residues. In DNA form, the CDR3 reads TGTGCCAGCAGCCGGGAGCCCGATCAAACCTACAATGAGCAGTTCTTC. It specifies CASSREPDQTYNEQFF.

The chain combines TRBV29-1 with TRBJ2-7; TRBD2 agrees at 10 bases. Trimming took 6 bases from V and 3 from J; bases not matched to a gene: 5. CDR3 length equals 13 residues. Looked up from germline, CDR1 is SQVTM and CDR2 is ANQGSEA. The CDR3 nucleotides are TGCAGCGTCGCTAGCGGGAGAGACTACGAGCAGTACTTC. Translating gives CSVASGRDYEQYF.

The chain recombines TRBV28 with TRBJ2-7, with D uncertain. Germline-derived CDR1 and CDR2 are MDHEN and SYDVKM. The CDR3 loop spans 14 amino acids. V was clipped by 6 bases and J by 1 base, with 13 bases between them. CDR3 amino acids: CASRSSPGSYEQYF. Here the CDR3 DNA reads TGTGCCAGCAGGTCCAGTCCAGGATCCTACGAGCAGTACTTC.

This chain connects TRBV19 to TRBJ1-5; D uncertain. The CDR3 is 17 residues long. V lost 1 base and J lost 2, with 15 bases in between. Germline-derived CDR1 and CDR2 are LNHDA and SQIVND (reference sequence). The DNA of the CDR3 is TGTGCCAGTAGTATAGTTGGGCCCAAGGTGGGCAATCAGCCCCAGCATTTT. Its protein product is CASSIVGPKVGNQPQHF.

The gene calls are TRBV21-1 and TRBJ1-1. TRBV21-1 is a pseudogene. CDR3 length: 15 amino acids. The CDR3 DNA reads TGTGCCAGCAGCATGGGGGGACGGGGGAACACTGAAGCTTTCTTT. Amino acid sequence: CASSMGGRGNTEAFF.

The chain is built from TRBV29-1 and TRBJ1-2, with D possibly TRBD1 on 5 matching bases. The CDR3 sequence is 13 residues long. Trimming removed 2 bases at V and 5 bases at J, with 12 bases between. The germline V gene encodes CDR1 SQVTM and CDR2 ANQGSEA. The CDR3 region has the DNA TGCAGCGTTGAATTAAGTGACAGATATGGCTACACCTTC. Protein sequence: CSVELSDRYGYTF.

The chain employs TRBV12-3 or TRBV12-4 and TRBJ2-1, with TRBD2 as a possible D gene (6 bases). The germline V and J ends were trimmed by 3 bases and 8 bases, with 8 bases remaining between them. This CDR3 comprises 12 residues. CDR3 nucleotides: TGTGCCAGCAGTTTCGGGGAGGATGAGCAGTTCTTC. It translates to CASSFGEDEQFF.

The chain recombines TRBV5-6 with TRBJ2-3, with 7 positions matching TRBD2. J gave up 4 bases and V 1 base, and 12 bases lay outside the gene matches. Per the germline V gene, CDR1 is SGHDT and CDR2 is YYEEEE. The CDR3 length is 17 residues. CDR3 region: CASSLLTGLAESDTQYF. CDR3 bases: TGTGCCAGCAGCTTGCTCACGGGGCTAGCGGAGTCAGATACGCAGTATTTT.

This chain links TRBV28 with TRBJ2-1, with 12 bases fitting TRBD2. V trimming: 6 bases; J trimming: 10 bases; junction bases outside the gene matches: 7. The CDR3 length is 14 residues. Germline CDR1 reads MDHEN; CDR2 reads SYDVKM. CDR3 region: CASRWTSGIREQFF. CDR3 coding DNA: TGTGCCAGCAGGTGGACTAGCGGGATCAGAGAGCAGTTCTTC.

CDR3 region: CASSVATSGNTIYF. DNA for the CDR3: TGTGCCAGCAGCGTAGCTACTTCTGGAAACACCATATATTTT. The chain recombines TRBV9 with TRBJ1-3; D is unresolved. This CDR3 is 14 amino acids long. With 0 bases removed from V and 1 base from J, the gap between germline ends came to 5 bases. Germline lookup yields CDR1 SGDLS and CDR2 YYNGEE.

The chain recombines TRBV19 with TRBJ2-2; TRBD2 is a possible D gene (6 bases). This CDR3 is built from 14 residues. Per the germline V gene, CDR1 is LNHDA and CDR2 is SQIVND (reference sequence). Trimming removed 7 bases from V and 5 bases from J, with 14 bases in between. CDR3 coding DNA: TGTGCCAGTACCGGGGGTTTGAGGACCGGGGAGCTGTTTTTT. Amino acid sequence: CASTGGLRTGELFF.

V gene TRBV5-1 combines with J gene TRBJ1-5; no clear D. The germline V and J ends were trimmed by 4 bases and 9 bases, with 17 bases remaining between them. The CDR3 covers 14 residues. CDR1 is SGHRS and CDR2 is YFSETQ in the germline V gene. The CDR3, as DNA: TGCGCCAGCAGCATGGGGTTGTCGGGTGCGCCCCAGCATTTT. Amino acid sequence: CASSMGLSGAPQHF.

This rearrangement joins TRBV6-5 to TRBJ2-2; the D is unclear. Germline V lookup: CDR1 MNHEY, CDR2 SVGAGI. Trimming removed 7 bases at V and 0 bases at J, with 9 bases between. The CDR3 has 14 amino acids. CDR3 region: CASKTTPNTGELFF. CDR3 in DNA: TGTGCCAGCAAAACCACACCGAACACCGGGGAGCTGTTTTTT.

V usage is TRBV9 and J usage is TRBJ1-1; 7 nucleotides match TRBD1. Germline V gene sequence: CDR1 SGDLS, CDR2 YYNGEE. There are 14 residues in the CDR3. V lost 2 bases to trimming and J lost 1 base; unmatched junction nucleotides: 2. CDR3 sequence: CASSVGQRNTEAFF. CDR3 nucleotide sequence: TGTGCCAGCAGCGTGGGACAGCGGAACACTGAAGCTTTCTTT.

For the CDR3, the DNA is TGTGCCAGCAGCTTAGGGGACACCTCTGGAAACACCATATATTTT. Protein product: CASSLGDTSGNTIYF. The chain employs TRBV7-9 and TRBJ1-3, with D maybe TRBD1 (6 bases). Trimming removed 1 base from V and 0 bases from J, with 7 bases in between. CDR1 is SEHNR and CDR2 is FQNEAQ in the germline V gene (reference sequence). The CDR3 spans 15 residues. The full variable domain, rest sourced from reference TRBV7-9 and TRBJ1-3, is DTGVSQNPRHKITKRGQNVTFRCDPISEHNRLYWYRQTLGQGPEFLTYFQNEAQLEKSRLLSDRFSAERPKGSFSTLEIQRTEQGDSAMYLCASSLGDTSGNTIYFGEGSWLTVV.

The rearrangement links TRBV3-1 (or the pseudogene TRBV3-2) to TRBJ2-7; tentative D call: TRBD2 (6 bases). The ends were cut back, 0 bases at V and 6 bases at J, with 18 bases in the middle. The CDR3 is made up of 16 amino acids. CDR1 and CDR2 from the germline V gene are LGHDT and YNNKEL (reference sequence). CDR3 loop: CASSQDLVAVLVEQYF. DNA of the CDR3: TGTGCCAGCAGCCAAGATCTGGTAGCGGTTCTAGTCGAGCAGTACTTC.

This chain links TRBV28 with TRBJ1-2; no firm D call. This CDR3 spans 11 amino acids. CDR1 MDHEN and CDR2 SYDVKM come from the germline V gene. Trimming left V 5 bases short and J 6 bases short, with 7 bases between. The CDR3 region is CASSVQDGYTF. CDR3 DNA: TGTGCCAGCAGTGTGCAGGATGGCTACACCTTC.

This chain connects TRBV9 to TRBJ2-7; D perhaps matches TRBD2 (6 bases). The CDR3 is 17 residues long. Trimming took 3 bases from V and 2 from J, leaving 21 bases between them. Germline CDR1 is SGDLS and CDR2 is YYNGEE. This CDR3 reads CASSEGPSAGRTYEQYF. The CDR3 DNA reads TGTGCCAGCAGCGAGGGCCCGTCGGCGGGACGGACCTACGAGCAGTACTTC. Combining the CDR3 with reference TRBV9 and TRBJ2-7 gives the whole variable domain DSGVTQTPKHLITATGQRVTLRCSPRSGDLSVYWYQQSLDQGLQFLIQYYNGEERAKGNILERFSAQQFPDLHSELNLSSLELGDSALYFCASSEGPSAGRTYEQYFGPGTRLTVT.

The rearrangement links TRBV12-3 or TRBV12-4 to TRBJ1-1; 8 nucleotides align to TRBD1. This CDR3 is built from 12 residues. V was pared by 6 bases and J by 11 bases, with 8 bases of the junction left unmatched. The CDR3: CASSSSDRVAFF. The DNA for the CDR3 is TGTGCCAGCAGCTCCTCGGACAGGGTGGCTTTCTTT.

This clone was counted a single time. This chain uses TRBV24-1 with TRBJ2-3, with TRBD2 identical over 10 bases. CDR1 is KGHDR, CDR2 SFDVKD, per germline. The CDR3 consists of 15 residues. V dropped 3 bases and J dropped 7; count of bases not matched to a gene: 6. The chain's CDR3 is CATSDPAGGSNTQYF. Here the CDR3 DNA reads TGTGCCACCAGTGATCCAGCGGGAGGGTCCAATACGCAGTATTTT.

The CDR3 DNA reads as TGTGCCAGCAGTTTATCTCGGCAGGGTAGTTACAATGAGCAGTTCTTC. Its protein product is CASSLSRQGSYNEQFF. The chain uses TRBV27 and TRBJ2-1; D may be TRBD1 (5 bases). The germline V gene encodes CDR1 MNHEY and CDR2 SMNVEV (reference sequence). Between the trimmed V and J ends, which lost 0 bases and 4 bases, there was a span of 13 bases. This CDR3 has 16 amino acids.

The genes are TRBV28 and TRBJ1-2; 11 nucleotides line up with TRBD1. This CDR3 is 15 amino acids long. The germline CDR1 and CDR2 sequences are MDHEN and SYDVKM. V lost 3 bases and J lost 8; bases outside the gene matches: 8. The CDR3 protein is CASSFNPDRGHGYTF. In nucleotides, the CDR3 is TGTGCCAGCAGTTTTAACCCGGACAGGGGGCACGGCTACACCTTC.

The chain recombines TRBV11-2 with TRBJ1-1; possibly TRBD1 for D (5 bases). CDR3 length: 13 residues. The V gene's germline CDR1 is SGHAT and CDR2 FQNNGV. Deletions cut 5 bases from V and 4 bases from J, with 11 bases between. The DNA for the CDR3 is TGTGCCAGCAGCAACCCGGGGGTCACTGAAGCTTTCTTT. Its protein product is CASSNPGVTEAFF.

The V call is TRBV23-1, the J call TRBJ2-7; D gene unclear. TRBV23-1 is noted as an ORF with a role that remains uncertain. The V end lost 6 bases, the J end lost 2 bases, and 8 bases lay between the germline ends. The length of the CDR3 is 12 residues. CDR3 DNA: TGCGCCAGCAGGCGACATCCCTACGAGCAGTACTTC. It encodes CASRRHPYEQYF.

This rearrangement joins TRBV27 to TRBJ1-5, with 7 nucleotides matching TRBD1. The CDR3 has 13 residues. CDR1 and CDR2 (germline): MNHEY, SMNVEV (reference sequence). V was pared by 3 bases and J by 5 bases, with 1 base of the junction left unmatched. The CDR3 DNA is TGTGCCAGCAGTTTCCAGGGGGATCAGCCCCAGCATTTT. Translated, it gives CASSFQGDQPQHF.

This chain joins TRBV9 and TRBJ2-7; 7 bases fit TRBD1. The CDR3 extends over 14 amino acids. Germline V gene data show CDR1 as SGDLS and CDR2 as YYNGEE. V lost 4 bases, J lost 1 base, and 5 bases stayed unmatched. The CDR3 sequence is CASSPATGSYEQYF. Written as DNA, the CDR3 is TGTGCCAGCAGCCCAGCGACAGGGTCCTACGAGCAGTACTTC.

The chain employs TRBV19 and TRBJ2-2; 7 nucleotides align to TRBD1. V trimming: 5 bases; J trimming: 4 bases; junction bases outside the gene matches: 7. This CDR3 has 15 residues. Germline V lookup: CDR1 LNHDA, CDR2 SQIVND (reference sequence). CDR3 nucleotides: TGTGCCAGTAGTCCGAGGGGGCGCGTCACCGGGGAGCTGTTTTTT. Its protein is CASSPRGRVTGELFF.

The chain carries TRBV20-1 and TRBJ1-3; D call uncertain. The CDR3 is made up of 14 amino acids. The germline gives CDR1 DFQATT, CDR2 SNEGSKA (reference sequence). The germline V and J ends were trimmed by 5 bases and 0 bases, with 11 bases remaining between them. The CDR3 loop is CSAGDLHSGNTIYF. Written as DNA, the CDR3 is TGCAGTGCTGGTGACTTACACTCTGGAAACACCATATATTTT.

The chain couples TRBV3-1 (or the pseudogene TRBV3-2) to TRBJ2-1; 7 bases line up with TRBD2. The CDR3 length is 19 residues. Per the germline V gene, CDR1 is LGHDT and CDR2 is YNNKEL (reference sequence). The J segment lost 1 base and the V segment lost 0 bases, leaving 12 bases of the junction unmatched. The DNA for the CDR3 is TGTGCCAGCAGCCAAGATCCCCGGACGGCTAGCGGTTCCTACAATGAGCAGTTCTTC. Encoded protein: CASSQDPRTASGSYNEQFF.

This CDR3 is CASSRIGQMNTEAFF. CDR3 DNA sequence: TGTGCCAGCAGCCGAATTGGACAGATGAACACTGAAGCTTTCTTT. The gene calls are TRBV4-2 and TRBJ1-1; weak D call: TRBD1 (6 bases). The CDR3 contains 15 residues. The germline V and J ends were trimmed by 4 bases and 0 bases, with 12 bases remaining between them. Germline V CDR1 and CDR2: LGHNA, YNFKEQ.

The chain recombines TRBV7-8 with TRBJ2-7; tentative D call: TRBD1 (6 bases). Trimming cost V 2 bases and J 1 base, with 12 bases left between them. Germline assignment: CDR1 SGHVS and CDR2 FQNEAQ. This CDR3 region has 15 residues. The CDR3 protein is CASSLLRTASYEQYF. The CDR3 bases are TGTGCCAGCAGCTTATTAAGGACAGCTTCCTACGAGCAGTACTTC.

The chain carries TRBV6-2 or TRBV6-3 and TRBJ2-3; 10 bases fit TRBD2. With V trimmed by 0 bases and J by 0 bases, 9 bases remained unmatched. The CDR3 runs 19 residues. The germline CDR1 and CDR2 sequences are MNHEY and SVGEGT. CDR3 nucleotides: TGTGCCAGCAGTTACTCGTTCGAGCTAGCGGGAGAGAGCACAGATACGCAGTATTTT. Translation: CASSYSFELAGESTDTQYF.